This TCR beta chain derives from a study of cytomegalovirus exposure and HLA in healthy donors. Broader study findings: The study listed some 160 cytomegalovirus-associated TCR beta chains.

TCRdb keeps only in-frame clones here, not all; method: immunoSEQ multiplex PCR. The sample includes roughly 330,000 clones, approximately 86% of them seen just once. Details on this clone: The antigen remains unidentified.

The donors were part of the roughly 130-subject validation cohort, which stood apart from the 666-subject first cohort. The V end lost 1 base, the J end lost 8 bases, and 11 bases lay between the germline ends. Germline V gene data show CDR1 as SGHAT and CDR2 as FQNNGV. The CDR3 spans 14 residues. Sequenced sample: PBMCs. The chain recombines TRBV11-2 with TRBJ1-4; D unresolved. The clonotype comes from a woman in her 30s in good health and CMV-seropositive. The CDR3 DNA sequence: TGTGCCAGCAGCTTAGGCGAGAGGACCGAAAAACTGTTTTTT. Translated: CASSLGERTEKLFF. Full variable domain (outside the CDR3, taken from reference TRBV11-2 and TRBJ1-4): EAGVAQSPRYKIIEKRQSVAFWCNPISGHATLYWYQQILGQGPKLLIQFQNNGVVDDSQLPKDRFSAERLKGVDSTLKIQPAKLEDSAVYLCASSLGERTEKLFFGSGTQLSVL.